The 24 T cell receptor beta chains below were found in one sample sequenced in a study of CD8 T cells in ankylosing spondylitis. Study results and caveats: A motif in TCR beta, a set of 8 or 9 highly homologous variants, appeared characteristic of ankylosing spondylitis blood.

Antigen specificity for these receptors is unknown. Using its own MiXCR run on the 5' RACE reads, TCRdb lists one record per CDR3 protein. The profile shows 450,000 to 550,000 distinct CDR3 sequences, less than 6% of them singletons. The specimen sequenced was blood, either unsorted or a sorted T cell fraction (not recorded which). The receptors here all came from a male donor with ankylosing spondylitis.

The V and J genes are TRBV4-3 and TRBJ2-3, with a tentative D call TRBD2 (7 bases). In germline, CDR1 is LGHNA, CDR2 YSLEER. The CDR3 is 18 residues long. Trimming took 1 base from V and 5 from J, leaving 22 bases between them. The CDR3 sequence is CASSQVTSWGGAVDTQYF. The CDR3 bases are TGCGCCAGCAGCCAAGTCACGTCCTGGGGGGGCGCGGTAGATACGCAGTATTTT.

This clonotype was observed a handful of times. The rearrangement joins TRBV20-1 to TRBJ2-7, with 11 bases that match TRBD2. In germline, CDR1 is DFQATT, CDR2 SNEGSKA (reference sequence). The CDR3 spans 15 residues. V dropped 5 bases and J dropped 6; count of bases not matched to a gene: 12. CDR3 in DNA: TGCAGTGCTGGGGATAGCGGGAGGGCCCCGAGCGAGCAGTACTTC. Residues: CSAGDSGRAPSEQYF.

This clonotype was detected ten times or more. Here the CDR3 reads CASSPLLGGLAVVNEQFF. CDR3 nucleotide sequence: TGCGCCAGCAGCCCGCTCCTAGGAGGACTAGCGGTGGTAAATGAGCAGTTCTTC. The rearrangement links TRBV4-3 to TRBJ2-1; 10 bases line up with TRBD2. The V gene end was trimmed by 4 bases and the J gene end by 7 bases; junction bases not matched to a gene: 16. The length of the CDR3 is 18 residues. Germline-derived CDR1 and CDR2 are LGHNA and YSLEER.

This clonotype was counted ten times or more. This rearrangement joins TRBV20-1 to TRBJ2-1; 9 bases line up with TRBD2. Per germline, CDR1 DFQATT and CDR2 SNEGSKA (reference sequence). Losses at the gene ends were 5 bases for V and 3 bases for J; bases not matched to a gene: 8. The CDR3 contains 15 residues. CDR3 residues: CSAVEASGIYNEQFF. Here the CDR3 DNA reads TGCAGTGCTGTAGAGGCTAGCGGGATCTACAATGAGCAGTTCTTC.

This clonotype was detected ten times or more. Here the CDR3 DNA reads TGTGCCAGCAGCTTACAAGATAACACTGAAGCTTTCTTT. Protein product: CASSLQDNTEAFF. J is TRBJ1-1 and V is TRBV5-5; D not resolved. With 2 bases removed from V and 2 bases from J, the gap between germline ends came to 7 bases. This CDR3 contains 13 residues. The germline gives CDR1 SGHKS, CDR2 YYEKEE (reference sequence).

This clonotype was seen ten or more times. CDR3 region: CASSVGDSDEQYF. DNA of the CDR3: TGTGCCAGCAGCGTAGGAGATAGCGACGAGCAGTACTTC. V and J are TRBV9 and TRBJ2-7, with D perhaps TRBD2 (5 bases). The germline V and J ends were trimmed by 0 bases and 5 bases, with 9 bases remaining between them. This CDR3 is built from 13 residues. CDR1 is SGDLS and CDR2 is YYNGEE in the germline V gene.

This clonotype was observed at least ten times. The chain uses TRBV7-2 and TRBJ2-5; D is possibly TRBD1 (5 bases). Germline V gives CDR1 SGHTA, CDR2 FQGNSA. The CDR3 runs to 13 residues. Between the trimmed V and J ends, which lost 8 bases and 1 base, there was a span of 11 bases. The CDR3 sequence is CASGRGPQETQYF. CDR3 DNA: TGTGCCAGCGGAAGGGGCCCCCAAGAGACCCAGTACTTC.

This clonotype was found many times. The chain links TRBV5-6 to TRBJ2-6; D not resolved. Trimming left V 0 bases short and J 4 bases short, with 11 bases between. Germline CDR1 is SGHDT and CDR2 is YYEEEE. CDR3 length: 16 amino acids. CDR3 loop: CASSLVRASGANVLTF. CDR3 bases: TGTGCCAGCAGCTTGGTTAGGGCATCGGGGGCCAACGTCCTGACTTTC.

This clonotype has ten or more counts. The chain joins TRBV7-8 to TRBJ1-4, with D unresolved. The ends were cut back, 0 bases at V and 3 bases at J, with 23 bases in the middle. The CDR3 has 20 amino acids. CDR1 and CDR2 (germline): SGHVS, FQNEAQ. The CDR3 DNA sequence: TGTGCCAGCAGCTTAGCGCGAGTTAGAAGGAGGGAGCGAGCTAATGAAAAACTGTTTTTT. Amino acids: CASSLARVRRRERANEKLFF. Variable domain in full (rest from reference TRBV7-8 and TRBJ1-4): GAGVSQSPRYKVAKRGQDVALRCDPISGHVSLFWYQQALGQGPEFLTYFQNEAQLDKSGLPSDRFFAERPEGSVSTLKIQRTQQEDSAVYLCASSLARVRRRERANEKLFFGSGTQLSVL.

There are many counts of this clonotype. The J gene is TRBJ2-3, the V gene TRBV7-2, with 7 bases that match TRBD2. Germline assignment: CDR1 SGHTA and CDR2 FQGNSA. The junction had 9 bases not matched to a gene; V was cut back by 0 bases and J by 6 bases. CDR3 size: 16 residues. CDR3 bases: TGTGCCAGCAGCTTAGCCAACCCAGGACTAGGGGATACGCAGTATTTT. This gives the protein CASSLANPGLGDTQYF.

The chain joins TRBV3-1 to TRBJ1-1; perhaps TRBD1 as D (6 bases). The CDR3 length is 14 residues. Trimming took 5 bases from V and 3 from J, leaving 13 bases between them. Germline V gene data show CDR1 as LGHDT and CDR2 as YNNKEL (reference sequence). CDR3 residues: CASSAQGSDTEAFF. Here the CDR3 DNA reads TGTGCCAGCAGCGCACAGGGTTCGGACACTGAAGCTTTCTTT.

This clonotype has a count of ten or more. CDR3 sequence: CASTRLAGGTYEQYF. The CDR3 nucleotides read TGCGCCAGCACCCGACTAGCGGGAGGGACCTACGAGCAGTACTTC. The chain has TRBV4-1 and TRBJ2-7; TRBD2 aligns across 14 bases. This CDR3 region has 15 residues. After removal of 7 bases from V and 2 bases from J, the junction contained 4 bases not matched to a gene. Looked up from germline, CDR1 is MGHRA and CDR2 is YSYEKL.

This clonotype was seen repeatedly, ten times or more. V usage is TRBV11-1 and J usage is TRBJ2-3, with D possibly being TRBD1 or TRBD2 (5 bases each). CDR1 is SGHAT and CDR2 is FQDESV in the germline V gene (reference sequence). Deletions cut 5 bases from V and 0 bases from J, with 12 bases between. The CDR3 has 15 amino acids. The CDR3 bases are TGTGCCAGCAGCCCACCGGGACGTAGCACAGATACGCAGTATTTT. This codes for CASSPPGRSTDTQYF.

The sample holds many counts of this clonotype. The genes are TRBV4-3 and TRBJ2-1; TRBD1 might be the D (5 bases). Trimming pared 0 bases from V and 7 bases from J, leaving 10 bases between. The CDR3 is made up of 14 amino acids. The germline V gene has CDR1 LGHNA and CDR2 YSLEER. In DNA, the CDR3 is TGCGCCAGCAGCCAAGAAGGGGCTTGGAATGAGCAGTTCTTC. This encodes CASSQEGAWNEQFF.

In its sample, this clonotype was seen many times. V gene TRBV6-5 combines with J gene TRBJ1-2; D remains ambiguous. V was trimmed by 2 bases and J by 4 bases, leaving 8 bases between them. The CDR3 consists of 13 residues. Germline CDR1 MNHEY, CDR2 SVGAGI. CDR3 sequence: CASSYRQFYGYTF. The CDR3 DNA is TGTGCCAGCAGTTACAGGCAGTTCTATGGCTACACCTTC.

This clonotype has at least ten counts. The chain links TRBV10-3 to TRBJ2-7; 9 nucleotides line up with TRBD2. Germline lookup yields CDR1 ENHRY and CDR2 SYGVKD. Trimming cost V 0 bases and J 3 bases; bases outside gene matches: 3. CDR3 length equals 15 residues. This chain's CDR3 is CAISESSGGLYEQYF. In DNA form, the CDR3 reads TGTGCCATCAGTGAGTCTAGCGGGGGCCTCTACGAGCAGTACTTC.

In this sample, this clonotype turned up many times. The V gene is TRBV7-2, the J gene TRBJ2-4; 12 nucleotides align to TRBD2. CDR1 is SGHTA and CDR2 is FQGNSA in the germline V gene. CDR3 length equals 15 residues. J lost 6 bases, V lost 6 bases, and 6 bases had no gene match. The CDR3 loop reads CASRPSGRAGNIQYF. The CDR3 DNA follows: TGTGCCAGCAGACCTAGCGGGAGGGCGGGAAACATTCAGTACTTC.

This clonotype was counted at least ten times. This sequence joins TRBV29-1 and TRBJ1-2; D is unresolved. Trimming stripped 7 bases from V and 2 bases from J, with 8 bases between. CDR1 and CDR2 (germline): SQVTM, ANQGSEA. This CDR3 has 11 residues. DNA of the CDR3: TGCAGCGGGGTAGACAACTATGGCTACACCTTC. This gives the protein CSGVDNYGYTF.

In its sample, this clonotype was seen a few times. This sequence joins TRBV27 and TRBJ2-7; 10 bases fit TRBD2. After removal of 3 bases from V and 3 bases from J, the junction contained 5 bases not matched to a gene. Germline values: CDR1 MNHEY, CDR2 SMNVEV (reference sequence). The CDR3 is made up of 15 amino acids. This chain's CDR3 is CASSFRTSGFYEQYF. Written as DNA, the CDR3 is TGTGCCAGCAGTTTCCGGACTAGCGGATTCTACGAGCAGTACTTC.

This clonotype was seen at least ten times. The CDR3 sequence: CASSLSSSVGPQHF. The CDR3 DNA reads TGTGCCAGCAGCTTAAGTTCCTCCGTGGGACCCCAGCATTTT. This rearrangement joins TRBV7-8 to TRBJ1-5; D ambiguous. From germline, CDR1 is SGHVS and CDR2 FQNEAQ. Trimming shortened V by 2 bases and J by 10 bases, and 15 bases separated the two germline ends. CDR3 length equals 14 residues. Complete variable domain (other parts from reference TRBV7-8 and TRBJ1-5): GAGVSQSPRYKVAKRGQDVALRCDPISGHVSLFWYQQALGQGPEFLTYFQNEAQLDKSGLPSDRFFAERPEGSVSTLKIQRTQQEDSAVYLCASSLSSSVGPQHFGDGTRLSIL.

This clonotype showed up many times. The chain is built from TRBV15 and TRBJ1-2; TRBD1 is a possible D gene (5 bases). The length of the CDR3 is 15 residues. Deletions cut 0 bases from V and 3 bases from J, with 11 bases between. CDR1 LNHNV and CDR2 YYDKDF come from the germline V gene (reference sequence). This CDR3 reads CATSRDPGTHYGYTF. The CDR3 DNA reads as TGTGCCACCAGCAGAGACCCCGGGACTCACTATGGCTACACCTTC. Complete variable domain (other parts from reference TRBV15 and TRBJ1-2): DAMVIQNPRYQVTQFGKPVTLSCSQTLNHNVMYWYQQKSSQAPKLLFHYYDKDFNNEADTPDNFQSRRPNTSFCFLDIRSPGLGDTAMYLCATSRDPGTHYGYTFGSGTRLTVV.

This clonotype has more than one count but fewer than ten. V gene TRBV7-9 combines with J gene TRBJ1-6, with TRBD1 matching 7 bases. This CDR3 is built from 15 residues. The germline gives CDR1 SEHNR, CDR2 FQNEAQ (reference sequence). With 6 bases clipped from V and 9 bases from J, the junction kept 11 bases outside the gene matches. The CDR3, as DNA: TGTGCCAGCAGACCCAGGGGGTCTGAGGGTTCACCCCTCCACTTT. Residues: CASRPRGSEGSPLHF.

This clonotype was counted at least ten times. This chain connects TRBV28 to TRBJ2-1; possibly TRBD1 for D (5 bases). Germline V gene lookup returns CDR1 MDHEN and CDR2 SYDVKM. The V end lost 1 base, the J end lost 9 bases, and 16 bases lay between the germline ends. The CDR3 totals 15 residues. CDR3 region: CASSLSGPSSSEQFF. For the CDR3, the DNA is TGTGCCAGCAGTTTATCAGGGCCGTCATCGTCTGAGCAGTTCTTC. Based on the CDR3 plus reference TRBV28 and TRBJ2-1, the full variable domain is DVKVTQSSRYLVKRTGEKVFLECVQDMDHENMFWYRQDPGLGLRLIYFSYDVKMKEKGDIPEGYSVSREKKERFSLILESASTNQTSMYLCASSLSGPSSSEQFFGPGTRLTVL.

This clonotype has ten or more counts. This CDR3 reads CASSSVLGGGGADTQYF. The CDR3 nucleotides are TGTGCCAGCAGTTCAGTGTTGGGCGGAGGGGGGGCAGATACGCAGTATTTT. The chain employs TRBV6-5 and TRBJ2-3, with a weak D call TRBD2 (7 bases). The CDR3 sequence is 17 residues long. CDR1 is MNHEY and CDR2 is SVGAGI in the germline V gene. V dropped 4 bases and J dropped 4 bases, with 21 bases sitting between them.